The sequence of this T cell receptor beta chain was determined in a study of control samples from healthy donors and cancer patients (dated by TCRdb to 2019 to 2021). From a lookup of the germline V gene (reference sequence), CDR1 and CDR2 are SGHNT and YYREEE. The CDR3 contains 13 residues, cysteine and phenylalanine counted. Here the CDR3 DNA is all that survives: 39 bases in frame from base 1. V loses 6 bases of germline sequence and J loses 2 bases, and the interval between the two ends is 12 bases. The library was prepared using the immunoSEQ multiplex PCR assay. Not all clones reach the TCRdb copy of this immuneACCESS table, which keeps in-frame sequences only. Checked studies attribute under half of the gap to unresolved V genes and leave the rest unexplained. The sample includes some 99,000 clones, with 90% observed a single time. The ten largest clonotypes hold roughly 4.4% of the sample.

Points on this clone: Which antigen it targets is not known. Base qualities were left out, and no much larger clone turns up one base away.

The chain is made from TRBV5-4 and TRBJ2-7, with no D gene named confidently. The sequencing sample was made of blood. This sequence was found in a human donor in good health. The donor label of this sample is uncertain. This receptor has the CDR3 CASTTADPYEQYF. At the DNA level, the sequence is TGTGCCAGCACCACGGCGGACCCCTACGAGCAGTACTTC.